One and the same sample provided the 13 T cell receptor beta chains below, sequenced in a study of cytomegalovirus exposure and HLA in healthy donors. With 60 Vbeta and 13 Jbeta primers, the PCR was carried out. Measured with immunoSEQ multiplex PCR; TCRdb has only the in-frame clones, and not every one. The table shows roughly 130,000 clones, with approximately 91% occurring only once. Source material: PBMCs. These receptors all stem from a woman aged 40 to 50 in good health and CMV-seronegative.

The chain uses TRBV19 and TRBJ2-1, with 11 bases that match TRBD2. V lost 4 bases, J lost 4 bases, and 6 bases stayed unmatched. This CDR3 is built from 16 residues. CDR1 LNHDA and CDR2 SQIVND come from the germline V gene (reference sequence). CDR3 amino acids: CASSKTSGRGYNEQFF. The DNA of the CDR3 is TGTGCCAGTAGTAAAACTAGCGGGAGAGGTTACAATGAGCAGTTCTTC.

V is TRBV5-1 and J is TRBJ1-1; a weak D match, TRBD1 (5 bases). V lost 4 bases to trimming and J lost 2 bases, with 12 bases between them. Germline V gives CDR1 SGHRS, CDR2 YFSETQ. The CDR3 has 14 residues. The CDR3 bases are TGCGCCAGCAGCATGGAGGGGTTAAACACTGAAGCTTTCTTT. Its translation: CASSMEGLNTEAFF.

This clone was seen more than once but under ten times. The rearrangement joins TRBV19 to TRBJ2-7; possible D gene TRBD1, 6 bases. The germline V and J ends were trimmed by 1 base and 3 bases, with 13 bases remaining between them. The germline V gene encodes CDR1 LNHDA and CDR2 SQIVND (reference sequence). The CDR3 extends over 15 amino acids. The CDR3 sequence is CASSIAPGQSYEQYF. The CDR3 bases are TGTGCCAGTAGTATAGCTCCCGGACAGAGCTACGAGCAGTACTTC.

This chain connects TRBV7-2 to TRBJ2-7, with D tentatively TRBD2 (6 bases). Trimming took 5 bases from V and 4 from J, leaving 15 bases between them. The CDR3 contains 14 residues. Germline V gives CDR1 SGHTA, CDR2 FQGNSA. The CDR3, as DNA: TGTGCCAGCAGCCCCAGGGACTTGCCGTACGAGCAGTACTTC. Translation: CASSPRDLPYEQYF.

This clone was seen once. The CDR3 is CASSAQAGLNTGELFF. For the CDR3, the DNA is TGTGCCAGCAGTGCCCAGGCGGGGCTGAACACCGGGGAGCTGTTTTTT. The gene calls are TRBV6-4 and TRBJ2-2, with D possibly TRBD2 on 6 matching bases. CDR3 length: 16 residues. Trimming took 4 bases from V and 1 from J, leaving 13 bases between them. Per the germline V gene, CDR1 is MRHNA and CDR2 is SNTAGT.

The chain is built from TRBV11-1 and TRBJ2-7, with 9 bases fitting TRBD1. Unmatched junction bases numbered 12, after V lost 7 bases and J lost 5 bases. The CDR3 runs 15 residues. CDR1 and CDR2 from the germline V gene are SGHAT and FQDESV (reference sequence). This chain's CDR3 is CASTITGTGRDEQYF. The CDR3 DNA follows: TGTGCCAGCACGATTACCGGGACAGGGAGAGACGAGCAGTACTTC.

The rearrangement joins TRBV27 to TRBJ2-1, with D possibly TRBD1 on 5 matching bases. Trimming removed 6 bases at V and 8 bases at J, with 14 bases between. This CDR3 spans 13 amino acids. The germline V gene has CDR1 MNHEY and CDR2 SMNVEV (reference sequence). CDR3 in DNA: TGTGCCAGCAGGACAGACCTAGACTATGAGCAGTTCTTC. Its translation is CASRTDLDYEQFF.

The J gene is TRBJ2-3, the V gene TRBV5-4, with 7 positions matching TRBD2. CDR1 SGHNT and CDR2 YYREEE come from the germline V gene (reference sequence). V lost 1 base to trimming and J lost 3 bases; unmatched junction nucleotides: 5. CDR3 length: 15 residues. The CDR3 loop is CASSLREAGTDTQYF. The DNA for the CDR3 is TGTGCCAGCAGCTTGCGGGAGGCCGGGACAGATACGCAGTATTTT.

V gene TRBV6-6 combines with J gene TRBJ2-1, with 8 bases matching TRBD1. The CDR3 is made up of 16 amino acids. Germline V CDR1 and CDR2: MNHNY, SVGAGI (reference sequence). V lost 2 bases and J lost 1; bases outside the gene matches: 4. This CDR3 is CASSYGTGFSYNEQFF. DNA of the CDR3: TGTGCCAGCAGTTACGGGACAGGTTTTTCCTACAATGAGCAGTTCTTC.

The V gene is TRBV10-3, the J gene TRBJ2-7; 13 bases map to TRBD2. V shed 10 bases and J 7 bases; nucleotides not matched to a gene: 10. The CDR3 is 14 residues long. Per the germline V gene, CDR1 is ENHRY and CDR2 is SYGVKD. This CDR3 reads CATAKLAGGEEQYF. CDR3 bases: TGTGCCACCGCAAAACTAGCGGGAGGGGAAGAGCAGTACTTC.

The chain recombines TRBV5-1 with TRBJ2-1, with TRBD2 matching 8 bases. The CDR3 length is 16 residues. J lost 0 bases, V lost 5 bases, and 7 bases had no gene match. From germline, CDR1 is SGHRS and CDR2 YFSETQ. This CDR3 reads CASSSLAGSSYNEQFF. DNA of the CDR3: TGCGCCAGCAGTTCTTTAGCGGGGAGCTCCTACAATGAGCAGTTCTTC.

The chain has TRBV9 and TRBJ2-5; 7 bases agree with TRBD1. V gave up 3 bases and J gave up 2 bases; unmatched junction bases: 10. Germline lookup yields CDR1 SGDLS and CDR2 YYNGEE. The CDR3 loop spans 16 amino acids. Written as DNA, the CDR3 is TGTGCCAGCAGCGGTTTCGAAGGGGGCACTCAAGAGACCCAGTACTTC. Translated: CASSGFEGGTQETQYF.

This clone was seen more than once but under ten times. The genes are TRBV4-2 and TRBJ2-1; no clear D. The CDR3 totals 15 residues. CDR1 is LGHNA and CDR2 is YNFKEQ in the germline V gene. Between the trimmed V and J ends, which lost 0 bases and 5 bases, there was a span of 11 bases. CDR3 bases: TGTGCCAGCAGCCAAGATCTAGGCGTCCACAATGAGCAGTTCTTC. This translates into CASSQDLGVHNEQFF.